The sequence of this TCR beta chain was determined in a study of T cells after yellow fever vaccination. Study as a whole: Preparation of fractions with low cell numbers was performed using SMART-Seq v4 Ultra Low Input. Study-wide results and caveats: The booster response re-showed most primary clones: more than 95% CD4, approximately 90% CD8. Although the secondary response was weaker, it peaked faster, at day 5 versus 15.

CDR1 is SQVTM and CDR2 is ANQGSEA in the germline V gene. This CDR3 has 16 amino acids. Trimming took off 7 bases at V and 1 base at J, with 23 bases between the two ends. This clonotype came up a few times. Its antigen remains unidentified. By 5'RACE template switching, TCR cDNA was produced, with a universal primer site and UMIs added in the process. TCRdb ran MiXCR on the 5' RACE reads and lists one entry per CDR3 protein. Among about 340,000 distinct CDR3 sequences listed, around 4.1% were seen once. The clonotype comes from a man aged 18 to 29 who received the YFV17D yellow fever vaccine. The chain joins TRBV29-1 to TRBJ2-7; a weak D match, TRBD2 (5 bases). Sequencing used PBMCs, obtained 5 days after the yellow fever booster vaccination. DNA for the CDR3: TGCAGCGCCACCTCGGACTTGCCCGGAGCTTCCTACGAGCAGTACTTC. It encodes CSATSDLPGASYEQYF.